This is a list of T cell receptor beta chains from one sample in a study of radiotherapy plus CTLA-4 blockade in lung cancer. Some clones are missing from TCRdb's copy, which holds only in-frame ones; the method was immunoSEQ multiplex PCR. The table shows tens of thousands of clones, with roughly 75% occurring only once. This specimen was peripheral blood, taken from a patient treated with radiotherapy plus ipilimumab. Receptors were obtained from a human donor with non-small cell lung cancer who had stable disease on radiotherapy plus ipilimumab. Both conserved end residues are part of each CDR3. D genes are given only for firm matches. Rows may omit the clone size; those that give it use once, few, many or a size class.

.	TRBV19	TRBJ2-3	TRBD2	CASSPGGTLQYF	TGTGCCAGTAGCCCGGGAGGGACCCTGCAGTATTTT
.	TRBV4-1	TRBJ2-7	TRBD1	CASSQAGHRGNEQYF	TGCGCCAGCAGCCAAGCCGGACACAGGGGTAACGAGCAGTACTTC
.	TRBV6-5	TRBJ1-2	TRBD1	CASSITGVHGYTF	TGTGCCAGCAGCATAACAGGGGTACATGGCTACACCTTC
.	TRBV2	TRBJ1-2	.	CASSWAGGVGNYGYTF	TGTGCCAGCAGCTGGGCAGGAGGGGTCGGAAACTATGGCTACACCTTC
few	TRBV4-2	TRBJ1-4	.	CASSHMDFSTNEKLFF	TGTGCCAGCAGCCATATGGACTTCTCAACTAATGAAAAACTGTTTTTT
.	TRBV19	TRBJ2-3	.	CASSIKAGESTDTQYF	TGTGCCAGTAGTATAAAGGCTGGAGAATCCACAGATACGCAGTATTTT
.	TRBV10-1	TRBJ2-3	.	CASSEAIAAAQYF	TGCGCCAGCAGTGAGGCTATAGCGGCGGCGCAGTATTTT
.	TRBV7-9	TRBJ2-5	.	CASSFGLSLGGETQYF	TGTGCCAGCAGCTTTGGATTATCCCTAGGGGGAGAGACCCAGTACTTC
once	TRBV7-9	TRBJ2-1	TRBD2	CASSSWGASGGEQFF	TGTGCCAGCAGCTCCTGGGGCGCTAGCGGGGGGGAGCAGTTCTTC
few	TRBV7-2	TRBJ2-7	TRBD2	CAGGGWSYEQYF	TGTGCTGGCGGGGGGTGGTCCTACGAGCAGTACTTC
.	TRBV5-1	TRBJ2-7	.	CASSTRGYEQYF	TGCGCCAGCAGCACCCGGGGGTACGAGCAGTACTTC
few	TRBV2	TRBJ2-7	.	CASRARGVAYEQYF	TGTGCCAGCAGGGCCAGGGGGGTTGCCTACGAGCAGTACTTC
once	TRBV18	TRBJ1-2	TRBD1	CASSPGDRGYGYTF	TGTGCCAGCTCACCCGGTGACAGGGGCTATGGCTACACCTTC
few	TRBV10-3	TRBJ1-1	.	CAISVGRLDTEAFF	TGTGCCATCAGTGTGGGGAGGTTGGACACTGAAGCTTTCTTT
.	TRBV7-8	TRBJ2-1	.	CASSPPGSSYNEQFF	TGTGCCAGCAGCCCCCCCGGGAGCTCCTACAATGAGCAGTTCTTC
.	TRBV5-1	TRBJ2-2	.	CASSLANQNTGELFF	TGCGCCAGCAGCTTGGCTAACCAAAACACCGGGGAGCTGTTTTTT
few	TRBV18	TRBJ1-5	.	CASSPGAYQPQHF	TGTGCCAGCTCTCCAGGGGCCTATCAGCCCCAGCATTTT
.	TRBV6-1	TRBJ1-5	TRBD1	CASRTDRDQDQPQHF	TGTGCCAGCAGAACCGACAGGGATCAAGATCAGCCCCAGCATTTT
few	TRBV2	TRBJ2-1	TRBD2	CASSVAGGPIYEQFF	TGTGCCAGCAGTGTGGCGGGGGGGCCGATTTATGAGCAGTTCTTC
.	TRBV2	TRBJ1-1	TRBD1	CASSVQGVTEAFF	TGTGCCAGCAGTGTTCAGGGGGTCACTGAAGCTTTCTTT
.	TRBV6-1	TRBJ1-3	.	CASSEARGLSGNTIYF	TGTGCCAGCAGTGAAGCGCGGGGTTTATCTGGAAACACCATATATTTT
few	TRBV15	TRBJ1-4	.	CATSREGAEGSEKLFF	TGTGCCACCAGCAGAGAGGGAGCGGAGGGGAGTGAAAAACTGTTTTTT
.	TRBV27	TRBJ1-2	.	CASSYQRQGLSGYTF	TGTGCCAGCAGTTACCAAAGGCAGGGGCTATCAGGCTACACCTTC
.	TRBV6-1	TRBJ1-5	.	CASSEGRVSQPQHF	TGTGCCAGCAGTGAAGGCAGGGTCTCTCAGCCCCAGCATTTT
.	TRBV5-1	TRBJ1-1	TRBD1	CASSLGTGLTEAFF	TGCGCCAGCAGCTTGGGGACAGGGTTAACTGAAGCTTTCTTT
.	TRBV5-8	TRBJ1-4	.	CASSLGQTTNEKLFF	TGTGCCAGCAGCCTTGGGCAGACAACTAATGAAAAACTGTTTTTT
.	TRBV2	TRBJ2-1	TRBD2	CASGPLGGFYNEQFF	TGTGCCAGCGGACCTCTCGGGGGGTTCTACAATGAGCAGTTCTTC
.	TRBV30	TRBJ1-1	.	CAWSLGGSDTEAFF	TGTGCCTGGAGCTTGGGGGGATCGGACACTGAAGCTTTCTTT
.	TRBV5-1	TRBJ1-5	.	CASSLEPVNQPQHF	TGCGCCAGCAGCTTGGAGCCGGTCAATCAGCCCCAGCATTTT
.	TRBV4-1	TRBJ1-1	.	CASSLRVNTEAFF	TGCGCCAGCAGCCTCAGGGTGAACACTGAAGCTTTCTTT
few	TRBV7-9	TRBJ2-1	.	CASSLNNNEQFF	TGTGCCAGCAGCTTAAATAACAATGAGCAGTTCTTC
.	TRBV29-1	TRBJ1-6	TRBD1	CSVVGDSGGSLHF	TGCAGCGTTGTGGGGGACAGTGGGGGGTCCCTCCACTTT
.	TRBV5-5	TRBJ2-5	.	CASSFRGRQETQYF	TGTGCCAGCAGCTTTCGCGGGCGCCAAGAGACCCAGTACTTC
.	TRBV5-1	TRBJ1-1	.	CASRRGENTEAFF	TGCGCCAGCAGGCGGGGAGAGAACACTGAAGCTTTCTTT
.	TRBV11-3	TRBJ2-7	TRBD1	CASSLVGQFSYEQYF	TGTGCCAGCAGCTTAGTGGGACAGTTTTCCTACGAGCAGTACTTC
.	TRBV5-1	TRBJ1-1	.	CASSLGTSNTEAFF	TGCGCCAGCAGCTTGGGGACTTCGAACACTGAAGCTTTCTTT
.	TRBV9	TRBJ2-5	.	CASSVVAWGSETQYF	TGTGCCAGCAGCGTAGTGGCTTGGGGCTCAGAGACCCAGTACTTC
.	TRBV4-1	TRBJ2-1	.	CASSQVGGREQFF	TGCGCCAGCAGCCAAGTTGGTGGGCGTGAGCAGTTCTTC
.	TRBV15	TRBJ1-1	.	CATRRASVNTEAFF	TGTGCCACCAGGAGAGCCTCTGTGAACACTGAAGCTTTCTTT
once	TRBV7-6	TRBJ2-3	.	CASSLVGGVGTDTQYF	TGTGCCAGCAGCTTAGTAGGAGGGGTCGGCACAGATACGCAGTATTTT
once	TRBV28	TRBJ2-7	TRBD2	CASSFVAGPRSREYF	TGTGCCAGCAGTTTTGTAGCGGGGCCCCGAAGCAGGGAGTACTTC
.	TRBV14	TRBJ2-5	.	CASSQDARLVETQYF	TGTGCCAGCAGCCAAGATGCGCGGTTGGTTGAGACCCAGTACTTC
.	TRBV9	TRBJ2-7	.	CASSVAPDTTYEQYF	TGCGCCAGCAGCGTAGCCCCGGACACGACCTACGAGCAGTACTTC
.	TRBV6-5	TRBJ1-2	TRBD1	CASSYSRQGGRGGYTF	TGTGCCAGCAGTTACTCGCGACAGGGGGGCAGGGGTGGCTACACCTTC